The clone carrying this T cell receptor (beta chain) was observed a handful of times. What it binds is unknown. A read error is possible here, since a much larger clone lies one base away. This CDR3 is built from 15 residues. The germline gives CDR1 SGHNT, CDR2 YENEEA. This sample was included in a study of regulatory T cells in long-lasting Graves disease. Whole-study findings and limits: Persistent disease was characterized by preferential usage of TRBV28, TRBJ1-2 and TRBJ2-5.

Described time point: newly diagnosed GD, antithyroid drugs for less than 3 months. RNA from PBMCs was the source of the TCR library. HTBI primers from iRepertoire and Arm-PCR of CDR3 regions yielded the TCR beta libraries. In TCRdb, the multiplex PCR reads were re-called with MiXCR into one record per CDR3 protein. The repertoire holds approximately 540,000 distinct CDR3 sequences, with 12% as singletons. Separately, the same data were catalogued under a study of T cells in Graves' hyperthyroidism and ophthalmopathy.

The input for sequencing was peripheral blood mononuclear cells (PBMCs), taken at new diagnosis, from a patient treated with antithyroid drugs. This TCR came from a woman younger than 45 with Graves disease. V is TRBV11-3 and J is TRBJ1-2; D ambiguous. The CDR3 here is CASSLEMGINYGHTF. CDR3 bases: TGTGCCAGCAGCTTAGAAATGGGGATTAACTATGGCCACACCTTC.